This T cell receptor beta chain was documented in a study of T cells in Graves' hyperthyroidism and ophthalmopathy. The germline gives CDR1 LNHDA, CDR2 SQIVND (reference sequence). The CDR3 runs 13 residues. Trimming took 3 bases from V and 0 from J, leaving 5 bases between them. The sample holds a few counts of this clonotype. RNA transcripts served as the template for amplifying TCR beta CDR3 regions. Using the HTBI primer set, a first-round RT-PCR was run on the TCR CDR3. TCRdb itself ran the multiplex PCR reads through MiXCR, one entry per CDR3 protein. The sample includes some 510,000 distinct CDR3 sequences, roughly 46% seen only once; the top ten take roughly 8.2%.

The source of this sequence is a woman younger than 30 with Graves' hyperthyroidism. The source material was peripheral blood or thyroid tissue (not recorded which). The gene calls are TRBV19 and TRBJ1-1, with D possibly matching TRBD1 (5 bases). The CDR3: CASSMDMNTEAFF. In DNA form, the CDR3 reads TGTGCCAGTAGTATGGACATGAACACTGAAGCTTTCTTT.